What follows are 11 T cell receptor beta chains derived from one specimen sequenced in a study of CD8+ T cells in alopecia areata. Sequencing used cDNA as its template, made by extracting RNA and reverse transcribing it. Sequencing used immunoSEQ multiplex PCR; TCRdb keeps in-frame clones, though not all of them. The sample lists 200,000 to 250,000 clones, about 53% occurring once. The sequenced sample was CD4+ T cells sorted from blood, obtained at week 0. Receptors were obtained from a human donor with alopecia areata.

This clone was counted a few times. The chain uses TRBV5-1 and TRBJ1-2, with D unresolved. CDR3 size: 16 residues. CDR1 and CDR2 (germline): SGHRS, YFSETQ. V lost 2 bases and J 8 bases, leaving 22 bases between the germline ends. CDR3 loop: CASSFNSGRPGEGYTF. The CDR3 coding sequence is TGCGCCAGCAGCTTTAATTCGGGCAGGCCCGGGGAGGGCTACACCTTC.

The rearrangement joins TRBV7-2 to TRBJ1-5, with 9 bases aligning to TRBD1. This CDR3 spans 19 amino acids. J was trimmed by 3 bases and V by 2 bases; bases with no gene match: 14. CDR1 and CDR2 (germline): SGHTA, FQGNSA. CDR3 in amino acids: CASSLKRRGTGSFNQPQHF. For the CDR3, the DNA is TGTGCCAGCAGCTTAAAGCGACGGGGGACAGGGTCCTTCAATCAGCCCCAGCATTTT.

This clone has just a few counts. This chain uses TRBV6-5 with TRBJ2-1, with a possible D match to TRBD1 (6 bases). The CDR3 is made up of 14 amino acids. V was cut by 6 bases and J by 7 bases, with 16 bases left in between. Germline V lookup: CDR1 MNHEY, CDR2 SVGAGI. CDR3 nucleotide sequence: TGTGCCAGCAGCCTCCAACAGGGCCGGAATGAGCAGTTCTTC. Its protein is CASSLQQGRNEQFF.

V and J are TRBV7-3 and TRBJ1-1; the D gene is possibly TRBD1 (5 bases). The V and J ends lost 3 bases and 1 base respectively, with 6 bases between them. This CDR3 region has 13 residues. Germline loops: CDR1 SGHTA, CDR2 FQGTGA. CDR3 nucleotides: TGTGCCAGCAGCTTCGGGGCGAACACTGAAGCTTTCTTT. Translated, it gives CASSFGANTEAFF.

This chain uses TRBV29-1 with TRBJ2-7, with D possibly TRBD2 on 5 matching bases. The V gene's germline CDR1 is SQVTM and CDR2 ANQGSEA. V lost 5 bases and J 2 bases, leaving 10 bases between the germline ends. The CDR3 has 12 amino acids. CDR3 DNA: TGCAGCGTTCACGGGATAACCTACGAGCAGTACTTC. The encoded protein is CSVHGITYEQYF.

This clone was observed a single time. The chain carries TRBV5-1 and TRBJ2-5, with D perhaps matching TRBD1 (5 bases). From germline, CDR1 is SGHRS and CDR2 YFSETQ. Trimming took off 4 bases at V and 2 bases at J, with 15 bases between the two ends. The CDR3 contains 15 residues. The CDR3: CASSPSTEKQETQYF. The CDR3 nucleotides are TGCGCCAGCAGCCCTTCGACAGAGAAACAAGAGACCCAGTACTTC. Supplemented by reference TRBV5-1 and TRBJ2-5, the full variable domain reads KAGVTQTPRYLIKTRGQQVTLSCSPISGHRSVSWYQQTPGQGLQFLFEYFSETQRNKGNFPGRFSGRQFSNSRSEMNVSTLELGDSALYLCASSPSTEKQETQYFGPGTRLLVL.

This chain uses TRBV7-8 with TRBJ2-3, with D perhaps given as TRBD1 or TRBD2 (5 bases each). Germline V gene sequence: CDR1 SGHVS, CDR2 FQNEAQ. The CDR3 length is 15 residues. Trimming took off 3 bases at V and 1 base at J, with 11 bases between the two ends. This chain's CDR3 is CASSFKRDRTDTQYF. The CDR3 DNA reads TGTGCCAGCAGCTTTAAGAGGGACCGCACAGATACGCAGTATTTT.

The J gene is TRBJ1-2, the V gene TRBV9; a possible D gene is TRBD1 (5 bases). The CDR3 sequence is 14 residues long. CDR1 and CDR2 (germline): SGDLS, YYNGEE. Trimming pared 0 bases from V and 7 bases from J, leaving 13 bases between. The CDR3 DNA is TGTGCCAGCAGCGTAGCTGTCAGTGGGGGTGGCTACACCTTC. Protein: CASSVAVSGGGYTF. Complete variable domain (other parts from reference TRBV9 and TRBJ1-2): DSGVTQTPKHLITATGQRVTLRCSPRSGDLSVYWYQQSLDQGLQFLIQYYNGEERAKGNILERFSAQQFPDLHSELNLSSLELGDSALYFCASSVAVSGGGYTFGSGTRLTVV.

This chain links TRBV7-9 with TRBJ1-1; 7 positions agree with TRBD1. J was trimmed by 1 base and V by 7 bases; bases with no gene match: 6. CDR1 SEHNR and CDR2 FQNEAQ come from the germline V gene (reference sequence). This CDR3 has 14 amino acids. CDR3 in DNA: TGTGCCAGCACTCGGGACAGATCGAACACTGAAGCTTTCTTT. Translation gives CASTRDRSNTEAFF.

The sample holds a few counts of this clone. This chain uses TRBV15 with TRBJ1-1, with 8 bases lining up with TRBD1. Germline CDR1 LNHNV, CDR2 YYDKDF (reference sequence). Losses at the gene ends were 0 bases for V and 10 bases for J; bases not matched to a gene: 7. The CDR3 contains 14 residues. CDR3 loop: CATSRDLQGAAAFF. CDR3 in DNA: TGTGCCACCAGCAGAGATCTTCAGGGGGCAGCAGCTTTCTTT.

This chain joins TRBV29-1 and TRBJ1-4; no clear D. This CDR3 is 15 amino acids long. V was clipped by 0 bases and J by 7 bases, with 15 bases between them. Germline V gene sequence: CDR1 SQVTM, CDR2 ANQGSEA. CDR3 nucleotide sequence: TGCAGCGTTGAAGATCTTCAAAGGTTTGGTGAAAAACTGTTTTTT. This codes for CSVEDLQRFGEKLFF.